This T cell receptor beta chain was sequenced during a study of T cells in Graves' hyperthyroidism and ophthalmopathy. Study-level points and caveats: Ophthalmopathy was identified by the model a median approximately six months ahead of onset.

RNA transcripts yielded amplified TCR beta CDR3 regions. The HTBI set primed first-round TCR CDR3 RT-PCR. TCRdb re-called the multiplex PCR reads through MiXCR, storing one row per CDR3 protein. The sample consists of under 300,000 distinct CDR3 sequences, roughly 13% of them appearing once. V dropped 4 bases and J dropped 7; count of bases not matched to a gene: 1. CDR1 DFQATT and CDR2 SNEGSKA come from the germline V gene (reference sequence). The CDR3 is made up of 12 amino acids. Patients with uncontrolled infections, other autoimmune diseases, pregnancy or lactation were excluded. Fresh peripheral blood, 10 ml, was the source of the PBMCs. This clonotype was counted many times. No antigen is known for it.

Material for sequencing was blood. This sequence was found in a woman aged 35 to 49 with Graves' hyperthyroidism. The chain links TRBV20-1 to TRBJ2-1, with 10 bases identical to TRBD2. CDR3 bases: TGCAGTGCTACTAGCGGGAGAAATGAGCAGTTCTTC. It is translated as CSATSGRNEQFF.